The clone carrying this TCR beta chain occurred many times. With iRepertoire HTBI primers and Arm-PCR of CDR3 regions, TCR beta libraries were built. TCRdb used MiXCR to reprocess the multiplex PCR reads, holding one entry per CDR3 protein. The sample has 400,000 to 500,000 distinct CDR3 sequences, around 13% seen once; the top ten hold more than 15%. The CDR3 contains 17 residues. Germline CDR1 and CDR2: SGHTA and FQGNSA. V gave up 5 bases and J gave up 4 bases; unmatched junction bases: 15. This record comes from a study of regulatory T cells in long-lasting Graves disease. Study-level information: Newly diagnosed Graves' patients took antithyroid drugs under 3 months.

Time point of the sample: newly diagnosed GD, antithyroid drugs for less than 3 months. The TCR library was prepared using RNA isolated from PBMCs. These same data were also listed under a study on T cells in Graves' hyperthyroidism and ophthalmopathy.

The sequence was collected from a woman in her fifties or sixties with Graves disease. J is TRBJ1-2 and V is TRBV7-2; 8 bases map to TRBD1. Sequenced material: peripheral blood mononuclear cells (PBMCs), taken at new diagnosis, from a patient treated with antithyroid drugs. The CDR3 spells CASSPGQGARSGYGYTF. The CDR3, as DNA: TGTGCCAGCAGCCCCGGACAGGGAGCCCGTTCGGGCTATGGCTACACCTTC. The whole variable domain, filled in from reference TRBV7-2 and TRBJ1-2, reads GAGVSQSPSNKVTEKGKDVELRCDPISGHTALYWYRQSLGQGLEFLIYFQGNSAPDKSGLPSDRFSAERTGGSVSTLTIQRTQQEDSAVYLCASSPGQGARSGYGYTFGSGTRLTVV.